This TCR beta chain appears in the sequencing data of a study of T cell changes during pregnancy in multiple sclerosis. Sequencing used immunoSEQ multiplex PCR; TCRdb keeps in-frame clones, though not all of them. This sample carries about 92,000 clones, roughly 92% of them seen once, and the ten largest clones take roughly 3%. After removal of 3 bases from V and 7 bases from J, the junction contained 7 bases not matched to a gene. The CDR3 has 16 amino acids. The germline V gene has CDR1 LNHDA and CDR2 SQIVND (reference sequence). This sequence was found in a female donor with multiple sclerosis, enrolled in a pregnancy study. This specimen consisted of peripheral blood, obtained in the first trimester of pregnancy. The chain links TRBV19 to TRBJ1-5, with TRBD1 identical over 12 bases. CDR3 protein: CASSIPGQGARQPQHF. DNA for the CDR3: TGTGCCAGTAGTATCCCGGGACAGGGGGCTAGGCAGCCCCAGCATTTT.